This T cell receptor beta chain was retrieved from a study of T cell changes during pregnancy in multiple sclerosis. Produced via immunoSEQ multiplex PCR; TCRdb's table is partial and in-frame only. The sample contains more than 80,000 clones, approximately 91% of which appear only once. CDR3 length: 12 amino acids. V trimming: 8 bases; J trimming: 12 bases; junction bases outside the gene matches: 9. Germline V lookup: CDR1 SNHLY, CDR2 FYNNEI. The chain links TRBV2 to TRBJ2-1; 8 nucleotides line up with TRBD2. This clonotype was sampled from a female donor in good health, serving as a control in a pregnancy study. Some clones in this sample may be carry-over from other donors' samples. The sequencing used PBMCs, collected in the first trimester of pregnancy. The CDR3 coding sequence is TGTGCCAGCGGGTTTGGGGCGGGGGGGCAGTTCTTC. This translates into CASGFGAGGQFF.